A selection of T cell receptor beta chains follows, all from one sample in a study of blood T cell repertoires in COVID-19. Here immunoSEQ multiplex PCR was the method, and the copy in TCRdb shows in-frame clones only, minus some. The profile shows about 200,000 clones, less than 90% of them singletons. The sequencing sample was made of PBMCs or T cells enriched from blood (not recorded which). These receptors originate from a woman aged 30 to 39 who had been exposed to COVID-19. Each CDR3 is given with its conserved first and last residue. Fields, in order: J gene, clone size, D gene, V gene, CDR3 DNA, CDR3 protein. D genes are given only for firm matches. Some rows have no size entry. The others give once, few or many, or a class for an expanded clone.

j_gene: TRBJ2-2
abundance: once
d_gene: -
v_gene: TRBV15
CDR3nt: TGTGCCACCAGCGGGGGTCGGGGGGCATTGGCCGTCGGGGAGCTGTTTTTT
CDR3aa: CATSGGRGALAVGELFF

j_gene: TRBJ2-5
abundance: -
d_gene: TRBD2
v_gene: TRBV5-1
CDR3nt: TGCGCCAGCAGCTTGGCCGGGACTAGCAGAGAGACCCAGTACTTC
CDR3aa: CASSLAGTSRETQYF

j_gene: TRBJ2-7
abundance: -
d_gene: TRBD1
v_gene: TRBV2
CDR3nt: TGTGCCGCGGGACAGGGGCTAGCGGAGCAGTACTTC
CDR3aa: CAAGQGLAEQYF

j_gene: TRBJ1-5
abundance: few
d_gene: -
v_gene: TRBV19
CDR3nt: TGTGCCAGTAGTATTTCCAGGGAGGTCGGTCAGCCCCAGCATTTT
CDR3aa: CASSISREVGQPQHF

j_gene: TRBJ2-3
abundance: once
d_gene: TRBD2
v_gene: TRBV18
CDR3nt: TGTGCCAGCTCACCACCCAAGCTAGCGGGGGGCACAGATACGCAGTATTTT
CDR3aa: CASSPPKLAGGTDTQYF

j_gene: TRBJ1-1
abundance: -
d_gene: -
v_gene: TRBV10-2
CDR3nt: TGCGCCAGCAGTGATCTTATCTTGGGGAGAGAAGCTTTCTTT
CDR3aa: CASSDLILGREAFF

j_gene: TRBJ2-4
abundance: -
d_gene: -
v_gene: TRBV30
CDR3nt: TGTGCCTGGAGTGTCGGCAGGGCTATCAAAAACATTCAGTACTTC
CDR3aa: CAWSVGRAIKNIQYF

j_gene: TRBJ2-1
abundance: -
d_gene: -
v_gene: TRBV15
CDR3nt: TGTGCCACCAGCAGAGATCGGAATGAGCAGTTCTTC
CDR3aa: CATSRDRNEQFF

j_gene: TRBJ2-3
abundance: -
d_gene: -
v_gene: TRBV10-3
CDR3nt: TGTGCCATCAGTGACGGCTGGGCCCCAGATACGCAGTATTTT
CDR3aa: CAISDGWAPDTQYF

j_gene: TRBJ2-7
abundance: -
d_gene: TRBD2
v_gene: TRBV10-3
CDR3nt: TGTGCCATCAGAGACGTCAGCGGGGGTTCCTACGAGCAGTACTTC
CDR3aa: CAIRDVSGGSYEQYF

j_gene: TRBJ2-1
abundance: -
d_gene: TRBD1
v_gene: TRBV5-1
CDR3nt: TGCGCCAGCAGCCAAAGGACAGGGGATGGTGAGCAGTTCTTC
CDR3aa: CASSQRTGDGEQFF

j_gene: TRBJ2-5
abundance: few
d_gene: TRBD1
v_gene: TRBV6-2/TRBV6-3
CDR3nt: TGTGCCAGCAGCTCAACGGGACAGGGCCTGGAGACCCAGTACTTC
CDR3aa: CASSSTGQGLETQYF

j_gene: TRBJ1-2
abundance: -
d_gene: -
v_gene: TRBV12-3/TRBV12-4
CDR3nt: TGTGCCAGCAGTTTAGGGGTACAGGGTGTCACCTTC
CDR3aa: CASSLGVQGVTF

j_gene: TRBJ1-6
abundance: -
d_gene: TRBD1
v_gene: TRBV19
CDR3nt: TGTGCCAGTAGTTTGGGACAGGGGGCGCATAATTCACCCCTCCACTTT
CDR3aa: CASSLGQGAHNSPLHF

j_gene: TRBJ2-1
abundance: once
d_gene: TRBD1
v_gene: TRBV29-1
CDR3nt: TGCAGCGTTACGCAGGGGGCGATTTACAATGAGCAGTTCTTC
CDR3aa: CSVTQGAIYNEQFF

j_gene: TRBJ2-2
abundance: -
d_gene: TRBD2
v_gene: TRBV6-5
CDR3nt: TGTGCCAGCAGGCTAGCGGGGTTATACACCGGGGAGCTGTTTTTT
CDR3aa: CASRLAGLYTGELFF

j_gene: TRBJ1-2
abundance: -
d_gene: TRBD1
v_gene: TRBV2
CDR3nt: TGTGCCAGCAGTGAGCGACAGGGGAATGGCTACACCTTC
CDR3aa: CASSERQGNGYTF

j_gene: TRBJ1-5
abundance: -
d_gene: -
v_gene: TRBV7-8
CDR3nt: TGTGCCAGCAGCTTAGTCGCAGGGTTGGATCAGCCCCAGCATTTT
CDR3aa: CASSLVAGLDQPQHF

j_gene: TRBJ1-1
abundance: -
d_gene: TRBD1
v_gene: TRBV5-1
CDR3nt: TGCGCCAGCAGCTTGGTCCCGGGACAGGGGATGAACACTGAAGCTTTCTTT
CDR3aa: CASSLVPGQGMNTEAFF

j_gene: TRBJ2-1
abundance: once
d_gene: TRBD2
v_gene: TRBV19
CDR3nt: TGTGCCAGTAGTCCACCCTGGATAGCGGGGGAATCCTACAATGAGCAGTTCTTC
CDR3aa: CASSPPWIAGESYNEQFF

j_gene: TRBJ1-6
abundance: -
d_gene: -
v_gene: TRBV30
CDR3nt: TGTGCCTGGACGACTATGCATAATTCACCCCTCCACTTT
CDR3aa: CAWTTMHNSPLHF

j_gene: TRBJ1-3
abundance: -
d_gene: TRBD1
v_gene: TRBV2
CDR3nt: TGTGCCAGCAGTGAGAGACAGGGGGTAGACACCATATATTTT
CDR3aa: CASSERQGVDTIYF

j_gene: TRBJ2-7
abundance: -
d_gene: TRBD2
v_gene: TRBV27
CDR3nt: TGTGCCAGCAGTTTGGGAGGGAGTCACGAGCAGTACTTC
CDR3aa: CASSLGGSHEQYF

j_gene: TRBJ1-3
abundance: -
d_gene: -
v_gene: TRBV7-6
CDR3nt: TGTGCCAGCAGCCTTGACATCTCTGGAAACACCATATATTTT
CDR3aa: CASSLDISGNTIYF

j_gene: TRBJ2-7
abundance: -
d_gene: -
v_gene: TRBV11-2
CDR3nt: TGTGCCAGCAGCTTAGGCGCCGGAGGGCCCTACGAGCAGTACTTC
CDR3aa: CASSLGAGGPYEQYF

j_gene: TRBJ2-3
abundance: few
d_gene: TRBD1
v_gene: TRBV5-1
CDR3nt: TGCGCCAGCAGCTTGGGGGGACAGGCTAGCACAGATACGCAGTATTTT
CDR3aa: CASSLGGQASTDTQYF

j_gene: TRBJ2-3
abundance: -
d_gene: TRBD2
v_gene: TRBV9
CDR3nt: TGTGCCAGCAGCCCTTTAGCGGGGGGGGGCACAGATACGCAGTATTTT
CDR3aa: CASSPLAGGGTDTQYF

j_gene: TRBJ2-3
abundance: -
d_gene: -
v_gene: TRBV11-2
CDR3nt: TGTGCCAGCAGCTCCCTCTCTCCCGTGCAGTATTTT
CDR3aa: CASSSLSPVQYF

j_gene: TRBJ2-7
abundance: few
d_gene: -
v_gene: TRBV19
CDR3nt: TGTGCCAGTAGGAGAGTGTTCGACAGAGGCTACGAGCAGTACTTC
CDR3aa: CASRRVFDRGYEQYF

j_gene: TRBJ1-3
abundance: -
d_gene: -
v_gene: TRBV25-1
CDR3nt: TGTGCCAGCAGTGACCCGACTAGCTCTGGAAACACCATATATTTT
CDR3aa: CASSDPTSSGNTIYF

j_gene: TRBJ2-7
abundance: once
d_gene: TRBD1
v_gene: TRBV2
CDR3nt: TGTGCCAGCAGCCTTACCGGGACAGGCGTCTACGAGCAGTACTTC
CDR3aa: CASSLTGTGVYEQYF

j_gene: TRBJ2-7
abundance: few
d_gene: TRBD1
v_gene: TRBV5-4
CDR3nt: TGTGCCAGCAGCCCCGACAGGGTGACCTCCTACGAGCAGTACTTC
CDR3aa: CASSPDRVTSYEQYF

j_gene: TRBJ2-1
abundance: -
d_gene: TRBD2
v_gene: TRBV5-1
CDR3nt: TGCGCCAGCAGCAAGCAGGGACTAGCGGGGTATCGTGTGAGCAATGAGCAGTTCTTC
CDR3aa: CASSKQGLAGYRVSNEQFF

j_gene: TRBJ1-2
abundance: -
d_gene: TRBD1
v_gene: TRBV11-2
CDR3nt: TGTGCCAGCAGCTTAGGAGGGGACAGGGACTTATATGGCTACACCTTC
CDR3aa: CASSLGGDRDLYGYTF

j_gene: TRBJ1-5
abundance: -
d_gene: -
v_gene: TRBV7-8
CDR3nt: TGTGCCAGCAGCTTGGGGGCCCTTGCTTCCAATCAGCCCCAGCATTTT
CDR3aa: CASSLGALASNQPQHF

j_gene: TRBJ2-7
abundance: once
d_gene: TRBD2
v_gene: TRBV4-1
CDR3nt: TGCGCCAGCAGCCAAGATAATTTGGGCGGGGGGTTACAGCAGTACTTC
CDR3aa: CASSQDNLGGGLQQYF

j_gene: TRBJ1-1
abundance: -
d_gene: -
v_gene: TRBV3-1/TRBV3-2
CDR3nt: TGTGCCAGCAGCCAAGGGGGGGACACTGAAGCTTTCTTT
CDR3aa: CASSQGGDTEAFF

j_gene: TRBJ1-2
abundance: -
d_gene: TRBD1
v_gene: TRBV5-1
CDR3nt: TGCGCCAGCAGCCCCGACAGGGTTAGTCAAAACTATGGCTACACCTTC
CDR3aa: CASSPDRVSQNYGYTF

j_gene: TRBJ2-1
abundance: -
d_gene: TRBD2
v_gene: TRBV5-1
CDR3nt: TGCGCCAGCAGCTTGGTCCTTAGCGGGGTGCATGAGCAGTTCTTC
CDR3aa: CASSLVLSGVHEQFF

j_gene: TRBJ1-4
abundance: -
d_gene: -
v_gene: TRBV29-1
CDR3nt: TGCAGCGTTGAAGTTTGGGGAGTAACTAATGAAAAACTGTTTTTT
CDR3aa: CSVEVWGVTNEKLFF

j_gene: TRBJ2-3
abundance: once
d_gene: TRBD2
v_gene: TRBV4-1
CDR3nt: TGCGCCAGCAGCCAAGATCGTACGAGCGGGGTCACAGATACGCAGTATTTT
CDR3aa: CASSQDRTSGVTDTQYF